The 25 T cell receptor beta chains below all came from one sample that was sequenced in a study of T cells after yellow fever vaccination. TCRdb fed the 5' RACE reads into MiXCR, producing one record per CDR3 protein. The sample records roughly 310,000 distinct CDR3 sequences, around 4% being singletons. Here the sequenced sample was PBMCs, taken on the day of the yellow fever booster vaccination. These receptors were taken from a man aged 18 to 29 who received the YFV17D yellow fever vaccine.

This clonotype was picked up many times. The V and J genes are TRBV18 and TRBJ2-7; possibly TRBD2 for D (6 bases). Trimming cost V 1 base and J 5 bases, with 9 bases left between them. CDR1 is KGHSH, CDR2 LQKENI, per germline. This CDR3 spans 13 amino acids. CDR3 residues: CASSPQGGNEQYV. CDR3 coding DNA: TGTGCCAGCTCACCACAGGGAGGCAACGAGCAGTACGTC.

To note about this clonotype: This likely comes from a read error, as the CDR3 has no conserved phenylalanine or tryptophan at its end. The chain combines TRBV4-1 with TRBJ1-2, with a weak D call TRBD1 (5 bases). This CDR3 is 15 amino acids long. Trimming took 2 bases from V and 6 from J, leaving 16 bases between them. Germline V lookup: CDR1 MGHRA, CDR2 YSYEKL. The CDR3 coding sequence is TGCGCCAGCAGCCAACTACTTTGGGGGAGGGATGGCTACACCCTC. It is translated as CASSQLLWGRDGYTL.

The chain recombines TRBV7-9 with TRBJ1-4; 10 nucleotides line up with TRBD1. Germline trimming cut 5 bases from V and 8 bases from J; bases unmatched to any gene: 5. The germline CDR1 and CDR2 sequences are SEHNR and FQNEAQ (reference sequence). This CDR3 has 14 residues. CDR3 residues: CASSRTGGGEKLFF. The CDR3 region has the DNA TGTGCCAGCAGCCGGACAGGGGGAGGCGAAAAACTGTTTTTT.

Many counts were recorded for this clonotype. The chain has TRBV15 and TRBJ1-2; D ambiguous. V lost 1 base to trimming and J lost 8 bases, with 14 bases between them. There are 14 residues in the CDR3. Per the germline V gene, CDR1 is LNHNV and CDR2 is YYDKDF (reference sequence). The CDR3 DNA reads as TGTGCCACCAGCAGAGGCGCCGGGGTCCGGGGCTACACCTTC. As protein: CATSRGAGVRGYTF.

The V gene is TRBV4-1, the J gene TRBJ1-1; D might be TRBD1 (5 bases). The V and J ends lost 3 bases and 0 bases respectively, with 11 bases between them. Looked up from germline, CDR1 is MGHRA and CDR2 is YSYEKL. CDR3 size: 15 residues. The CDR3 here is CASSHAGTLNTEAFF. The CDR3 DNA follows: TGCGCCAGCAGCCACGCCGGGACCCTGAACACTGAAGCTTTCTTT.

There are many counts of this clonotype. The genes are TRBV4-1 and TRBJ2-3, with D unclear. V shed 1 base and J shed 4 bases, with 9 bases lying between them. This CDR3 is built from 14 residues. Germline V gene data show CDR1 as MGHRA and CDR2 as YSYEKL. CDR3 sequence reads: CASSQGPESDTQYF. The CDR3, as DNA: TGCGCCAGCAGCCAAGGTCCAGAATCAGATACGCAGTATTTT.

This clonotype was found a few times. The rearrangement links TRBV5-1 to TRBJ1-1; no firm D call. The CDR3 loop spans 15 amino acids. The germline gives CDR1 SGHRS, CDR2 YFSETQ. The V gene lost 0 bases and the J gene lost 4 bases, with 13 bases spanning the gap. The chain's CDR3 is CASSLESARATEAFF. The CDR3 DNA follows: TGCGCCAGCAGCTTGGAGAGTGCGAGAGCCACTGAAGCTTTCTTT.

This clonotype has more than one count but fewer than ten. CDR3 DNA: TGTGCCAGCAGCCTGGACAGGGCCCACGAGCAGTACTTC. It specifies CASSLDRAHEQYF. The chain carries TRBV5-4 and TRBJ2-7; 8 positions match TRBD1. The CDR3 totals 13 residues. CDR1 is SGHNT, CDR2 YYREEE, per germline (reference sequence). The junction had 5 bases not matched to a gene; V was cut back by 4 bases and J by 5 bases.

This clonotype was counted many times. This chain uses TRBV4-3 with TRBJ2-3, with 9 bases aligning to TRBD2. Looked up from germline, CDR1 is LGHNA and CDR2 is YSLEER. The CDR3 covers 15 residues. Trimming cost V 6 bases and J 6 bases; bases outside gene matches: 10. The CDR3 sequence is CASSQSRLAGDTQYF. The CDR3 DNA follows: TGCGCCAGCAGTCAATCCAGGCTAGCGGGGGATACGCAGTATTTT.

This clonotype has just a few counts. V gene TRBV4-3 combines with J gene TRBJ2-3; D is ambiguous. Deletions cut 4 bases from V and 5 bases from J, with 13 bases between. Per the germline V gene, CDR1 is LGHNA and CDR2 is YSLEER. The CDR3 consists of 14 residues. Here the CDR3 DNA reads TGCGCCAGCAGCCCCCAGCAGAAGGTAGATACGCAGTATTTT. Protein: CASSPQQKVDTQYF.

This clonotype was recorded many times. V and J are TRBV20-1 and TRBJ2-1, with 9 bases aligning to TRBD2. There are 15 residues in the CDR3. The junction had 8 bases not matched to a gene; V was cut back by 0 bases and J by 8 bases. Germline CDR1 is DFQATT and CDR2 is SNEGSKA (reference sequence). CDR3: CSARDPQRGADEQFF. The CDR3 region has the DNA TGCAGTGCTAGAGATCCCCAGCGGGGGGCAGATGAGCAGTTCTTC.

At least ten counts were recorded for this clonotype. The V gene is TRBV5-5, the J gene TRBJ2-6; perhaps TRBD1 as D (6 bases). Trimming pared 2 bases from V and 4 bases from J, leaving 13 bases between. Germline loops: CDR1 SGHKS, CDR2 YYEKEE (reference sequence). This CDR3 has 16 amino acids. CDR3 loop: CASSFTGSGGANVLTF. The CDR3 DNA is TGTGCCAGCAGCTTCACAGGGTCGGGAGGGGCCAACGTCCTGACTTTC.

This clonotype has a handful of counts. The CDR3 protein is CASSEAPGQGRDGHPNYGYTF. The CDR3 DNA reads as TGTGCCAGCAGTGAAGCGCCGGGACAGGGGCGAGACGGGCATCCTAACTATGGCTACACCTTC. The rearrangement links TRBV6-1 to TRBJ1-2, with 10 bases matching TRBD1. The germline gives CDR1 MNHNS, CDR2 SASEGT. Trimming removed 0 bases from V and 0 bases from J; junction bases left unmatched: 16. The CDR3 sequence is 21 residues long.

This clonotype appeared a few times. The genes are TRBV20-1 and TRBJ2-3, with 8 nucleotides matching TRBD2. The CDR3 is 15 residues long. J lost 6 bases, V lost 4 bases, and 12 bases had no gene match. Germline CDR1 is DFQATT and CDR2 is SNEGSKA (reference sequence). CDR3 DNA: TGCAGTGCTATGGTCGGGGCGGGGGGCCCGGATACGCAGTATTTT. Translating gives CSAMVGAGGPDTQYF.

This clonotype has ten or more counts. V gene TRBV7-9 combines with J gene TRBJ1-4; the match to TRBD1 covers 8 bases. The CDR3 extends over 17 amino acids. V was clipped by 1 base and J by 7 bases; unmatched bases: 11. Per germline, CDR1 SEHNR and CDR2 FQNEAQ (reference sequence). CDR3 loop: CASSLVGQGADGEKLFF. CDR3 bases: TGTGCCAGCAGCTTAGTTGGCCAGGGGGCTGACGGTGAAAAACTGTTTTTT.

There are many counts of this clonotype. The chain links TRBV7-2 to TRBJ1-6, with a possible D match to TRBD1 (6 bases). Trimming shortened V by 3 bases and J by 9 bases, and 6 bases separated the two germline ends. Germline-derived CDR1 and CDR2 are SGHTA and FQGNSA. This CDR3 is 12 amino acids long. CDR3 coding DNA: TGTGCCAGCAGCTTGGACAGTTCACCCCTCCACTTT. Its translation: CASSLDSSPLHF.

V and J are TRBV6-5 and TRBJ2-2, with 9 bases lining up with TRBD1. V dropped 5 bases and J dropped 6; count of bases not matched to a gene: 10. Germline-derived CDR1 and CDR2 are MNHEY and SVGAGI. The CDR3 is 16 residues long. The DNA of the CDR3 is TGTGCCAGCAGTCCTATCCGGGACAGGGTTTCCGGGGAGCTGTTTTTT. Residues: CASSPIRDRVSGELFF.

Ten or more counts support this clonotype. The chain uses TRBV6-5 and TRBJ2-6; tentatively, D is TRBD1 (5 bases). This CDR3 is built from 15 residues. Germline V gene lookup returns CDR1 MNHEY and CDR2 SVGAGI. Trimming shortened V by 5 bases and J by 0 bases, and 8 bases separated the two germline ends. CDR3 protein: CASSQTDSGANVLTF. CDR3 bases: TGTGCCAGCAGTCAGACAGACTCTGGGGCCAACGTCCTGACTTTC.

This clonotype was recorded a few times. The gene calls are TRBV7-2 and TRBJ2-3; perhaps TRBD2 as D (6 bases). Deletions cut 1 base from V and 2 bases from J, with 13 bases between. There are 16 residues in the CDR3. Per germline, CDR1 SGHTA and CDR2 FQGNSA. CDR3 sequence: CASSLGGGGFTDTQYF. The CDR3 region has the DNA TGTGCCAGCAGCTTAGGGGGAGGAGGATTCACAGATACGCAGTATTTT. Together with reference TRBV7-2 and TRBJ2-3, the CDR3 gives the full variable domain: GAGVSQSPSNKVTEKGKDVELRCDPISGHTALYWYRQSLGQGLEFLIYFQGNSAPDKSGLPSDRFSAERTGGSVSTLTIQRTQQEDSAVYLCASSLGGGGFTDTQYFGPGTRLTVL.

This clonotype appeared a few times. V gene TRBV5-6 combines with J gene TRBJ2-3; D perhaps matches TRBD1 (6 bases). Trimming left V 3 bases short and J 3 bases short, with 17 bases between. The germline V gene has CDR1 SGHDT and CDR2 YYEEEE. The CDR3 loop spans 16 amino acids. CDR3 sequence (DNA): TGTGCCAGCAGCTGGAGGAGGTGGCAGGGGACAGATACGCAGTATTTT. As protein: CASSWRRWQGTDTQYF.

The rearrangement uses TRBV7-2 and TRBJ1-2, with 7 bases fitting TRBD1. CDR3 length: 13 residues. J was trimmed by 8 bases and V by 5 bases; bases with no gene match: 8. Germline loops: CDR1 SGHTA, CDR2 FQGNSA. DNA of the CDR3: TGTGCCAGCAGCCCCCGACAGGGTGGCGGCTACACCTTC. This encodes CASSPRQGGGYTF. The whole variable domain, filled in from reference TRBV7-2 and TRBJ1-2, reads GAGVSQSPSNKVTEKGKDVELRCDPISGHTALYWYRQSLGQGLEFLIYFQGNSAPDKSGLPSDRFSAERTGGSVSTLTIQRTQQEDSAVYLCASSPRQGGGYTFGSGTRLTVV.

This clonotype was seen a few times. The chain links TRBV7-8 to TRBJ2-7; tentatively, D is TRBD1 (7 bases). CDR3 length: 15 residues. V was cut by 4 bases and J by 0 bases, with 13 bases left in between. The V gene's germline CDR1 is SGHVS and CDR2 FQNEAQ. DNA for the CDR3: TGTGCCAGCAGCTCAGTGCGGGACAGCTCCTACGAGCAGTACTTC. It yields the protein CASSSVRDSSYEQYF.

The V gene is TRBV29-1, the J gene TRBJ2-7; no clear D gene. V was cut by 7 bases and J by 6 bases, with 13 bases left in between. This CDR3 comprises 11 residues. CDR1 SQVTM and CDR2 ANQGSEA come from the germline V gene. In DNA, the CDR3 is TGCAGCGCGAAAGGGAACAGCGAGCAGTACTTC. It codes for CSAKGNSEQYF.

This clonotype was counted at least ten times. DNA of the CDR3: TGTGCCAGCAGTAGGGACTATAGGGGCGAGCAGTACGTC. It is translated as CASSRDYRGEQYV. The chain carries TRBV7-3 and TRBJ2-7, with TRBD2 identical over 7 bases. The junction had 8 bases not matched to a gene; V was cut back by 6 bases and J by 6 bases. This CDR3 has 13 residues. Germline V gene sequence: CDR1 SGHTA, CDR2 FQGTGA.

In the case of this clonotype: This may be a read error, as it is one base from a much larger clone. This chain links TRBV12-3 or TRBV12-4 with TRBJ2-5; 12 positions agree with TRBD2. The CDR3 is 18 residues long. Unmatched junction bases numbered 11, after V lost 1 base and J lost 5 bases. CDR3 bases: TGTGCCAGCAGTTTAGGGGCTCCTAGCGGGGGGGGTGGCGAGACCCAGTACTTC. Translation: CASSLGAPSGGGGETQYF.